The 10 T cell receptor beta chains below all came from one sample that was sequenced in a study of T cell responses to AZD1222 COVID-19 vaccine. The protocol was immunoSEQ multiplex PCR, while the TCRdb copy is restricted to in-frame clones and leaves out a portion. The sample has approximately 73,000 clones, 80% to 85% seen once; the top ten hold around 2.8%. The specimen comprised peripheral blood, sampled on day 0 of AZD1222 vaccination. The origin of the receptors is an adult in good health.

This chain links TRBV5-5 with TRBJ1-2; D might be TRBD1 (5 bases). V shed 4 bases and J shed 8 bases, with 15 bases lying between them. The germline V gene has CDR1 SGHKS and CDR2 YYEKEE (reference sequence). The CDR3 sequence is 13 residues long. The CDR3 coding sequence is TGTGCCAGCAGCCCCGGGGGTACTCAGGGCTACACCTTC. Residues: CASSPGGTQGYTF.

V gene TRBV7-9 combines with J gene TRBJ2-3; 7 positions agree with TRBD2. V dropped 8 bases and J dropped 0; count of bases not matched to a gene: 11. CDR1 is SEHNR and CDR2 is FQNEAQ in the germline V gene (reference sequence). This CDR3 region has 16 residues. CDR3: CASPEGRGPSTDTQYF. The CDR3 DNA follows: TGTGCCAGCCCCGAGGGGAGGGGCCCTAGCACAGATACGCAGTATTTT.

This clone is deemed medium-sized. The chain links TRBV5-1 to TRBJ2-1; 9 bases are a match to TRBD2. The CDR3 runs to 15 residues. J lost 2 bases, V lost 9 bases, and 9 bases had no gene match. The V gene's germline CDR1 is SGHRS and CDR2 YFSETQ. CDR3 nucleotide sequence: TGCGCCACCAAGTGGCGGGAGGGCCCCTACAATGAGCAGTTCTTC. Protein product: CATKWREGPYNEQFF.

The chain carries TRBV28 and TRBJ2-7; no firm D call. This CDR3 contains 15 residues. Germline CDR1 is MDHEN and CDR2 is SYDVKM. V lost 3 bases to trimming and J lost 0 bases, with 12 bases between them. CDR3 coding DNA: TGTGCCAGCAGTTTGGTGGGAACAAACTCCTACGAGCAGTACTTC. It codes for CASSLVGTNSYEQYF.

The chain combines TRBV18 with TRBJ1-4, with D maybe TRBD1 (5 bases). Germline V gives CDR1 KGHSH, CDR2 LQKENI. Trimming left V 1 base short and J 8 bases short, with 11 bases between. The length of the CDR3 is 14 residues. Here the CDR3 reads CASSPLQGWEKLFF. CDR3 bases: TGTGCCAGCTCACCACTTCAGGGTTGGGAAAAACTGTTTTTT. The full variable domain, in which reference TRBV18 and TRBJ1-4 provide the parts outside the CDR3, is NAGVMQNPRHLVRRRGQEARLRCSPMKGHSHVYWYRQLPEEGLKFMVYLQKENIIDESGMPKERFSAEFPKEGPSILRIQQVVRGDSAAYFCASSPLQGWEKLFFGSGTQLSVL.

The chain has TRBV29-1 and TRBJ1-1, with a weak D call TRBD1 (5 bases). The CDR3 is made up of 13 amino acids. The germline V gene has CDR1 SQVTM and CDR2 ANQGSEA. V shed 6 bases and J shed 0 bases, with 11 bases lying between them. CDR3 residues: CSVYRGMNTEAFF. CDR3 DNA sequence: TGCAGCGTCTACCGGGGGATGAACACTGAAGCTTTCTTT.

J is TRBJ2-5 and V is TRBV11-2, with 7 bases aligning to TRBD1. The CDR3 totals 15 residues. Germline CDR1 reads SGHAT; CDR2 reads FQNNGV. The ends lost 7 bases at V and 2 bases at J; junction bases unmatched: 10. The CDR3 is CASTPRDRFQETQYF. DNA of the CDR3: TGTGCCAGCACCCCCCGGGACAGATTTCAAGAGACCCAGTACTTC. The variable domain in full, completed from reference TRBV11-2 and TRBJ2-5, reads EAGVAQSPRYKIIEKRQSVAFWCNPISGHATLYWYQQILGQGPKLLIQFQNNGVVDDSQLPKDRFSAERLKGVDSTLKIQPAKLEDSAVYLCASTPRDRFQETQYFGPGTRLLVL.

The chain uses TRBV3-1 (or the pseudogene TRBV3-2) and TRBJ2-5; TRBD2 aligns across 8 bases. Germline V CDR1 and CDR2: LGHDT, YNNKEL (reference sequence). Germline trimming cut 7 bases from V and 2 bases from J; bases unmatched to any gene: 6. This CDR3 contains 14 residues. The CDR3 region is CASKSAGGQETQYF. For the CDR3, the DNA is TGTGCCAGCAAATCCGCGGGGGGTCAAGAGACCCAGTACTTC.

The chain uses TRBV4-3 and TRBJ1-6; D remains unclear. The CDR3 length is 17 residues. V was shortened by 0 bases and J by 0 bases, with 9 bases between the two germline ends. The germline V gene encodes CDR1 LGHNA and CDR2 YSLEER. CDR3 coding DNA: TGCGCCAGCAGCCAAGAATGGGCCAGCTCCTATAATTCACCCCTCCACTTT. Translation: CASSQEWASSYNSPLHF.

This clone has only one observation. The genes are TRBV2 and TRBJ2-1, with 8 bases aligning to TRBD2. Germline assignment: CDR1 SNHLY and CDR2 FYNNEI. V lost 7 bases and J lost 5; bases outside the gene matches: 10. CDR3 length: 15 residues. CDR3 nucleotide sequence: TGTGCCAGCACGGGCCAGCGGGGGCCTAACAATGAGCAGTTCTTC. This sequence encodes CASTGQRGPNNEQFF.